What follows describes a single TCR beta chain. This record belongs to a study of T cell changes during pregnancy in multiple sclerosis. Method: immunoSEQ multiplex PCR; TCRdb's copy keeps in-frame clones and lacks some. Of fewer than 110,000 clones listed, 75% to 95% are singletons. Sequenced here: peripheral blood, sampled in the second trimester of pregnancy. This TCR came from a female donor with multiple sclerosis, enrolled in a pregnancy study.

CDR3 protein: CASSVGQLNTEAFF. DNA for the CDR3: TGTGCCAGCAGCGTAGGTCAGTTGAACACTGAAGCTTTCTTT. The V gene is TRBV9, the J gene TRBJ1-1; D gene uncertain. The V gene lost 0 bases and the J gene lost 0 bases, with 6 bases spanning the gap. Germline assignment: CDR1 SGDLS and CDR2 YYNGEE. CDR3 length: 14 amino acids.